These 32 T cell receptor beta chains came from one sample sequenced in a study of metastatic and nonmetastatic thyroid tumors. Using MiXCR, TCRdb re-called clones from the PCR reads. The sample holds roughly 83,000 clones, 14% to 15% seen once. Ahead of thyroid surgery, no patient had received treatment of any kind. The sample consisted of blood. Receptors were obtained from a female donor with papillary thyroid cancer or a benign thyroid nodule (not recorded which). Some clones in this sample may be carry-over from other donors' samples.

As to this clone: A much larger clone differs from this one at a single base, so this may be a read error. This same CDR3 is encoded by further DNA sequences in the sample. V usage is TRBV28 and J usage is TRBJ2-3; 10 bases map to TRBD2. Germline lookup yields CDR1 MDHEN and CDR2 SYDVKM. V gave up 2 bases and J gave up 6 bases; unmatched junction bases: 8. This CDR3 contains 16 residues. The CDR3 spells CASSLLGTSGDDTQYF. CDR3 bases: TGTGCCAGCAGTTTACTCGGTACTAGCGGGGACGATACGCAGTATTTT.

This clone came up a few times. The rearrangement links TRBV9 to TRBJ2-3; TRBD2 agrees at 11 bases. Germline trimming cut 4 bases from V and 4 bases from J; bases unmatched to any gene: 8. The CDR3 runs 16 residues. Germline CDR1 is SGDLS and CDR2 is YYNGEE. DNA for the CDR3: TGTGCCAGCAGCTTAGATAGCGGGGGGGCCCCAGATACGCAGTATTTT. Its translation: CASSLDSGGAPDTQYF.

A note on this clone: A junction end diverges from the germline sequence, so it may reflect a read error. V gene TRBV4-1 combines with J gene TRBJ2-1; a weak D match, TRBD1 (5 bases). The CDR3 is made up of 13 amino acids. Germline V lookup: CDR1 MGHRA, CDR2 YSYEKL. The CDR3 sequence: CASSQGWGNVQFF. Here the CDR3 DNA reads TGCGCCAGCAGCCAAGGGTGGGGCAATGTGCAGTTCTTC.

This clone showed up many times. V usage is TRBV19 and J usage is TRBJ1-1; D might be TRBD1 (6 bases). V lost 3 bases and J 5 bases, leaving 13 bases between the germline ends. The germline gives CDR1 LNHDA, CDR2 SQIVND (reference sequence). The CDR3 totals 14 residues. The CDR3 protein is CASSIGRGRTEAFF. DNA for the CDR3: TGTGCCAGTAGTATCGGTCGGGGGCGTACTGAAGCTTTCTTT.

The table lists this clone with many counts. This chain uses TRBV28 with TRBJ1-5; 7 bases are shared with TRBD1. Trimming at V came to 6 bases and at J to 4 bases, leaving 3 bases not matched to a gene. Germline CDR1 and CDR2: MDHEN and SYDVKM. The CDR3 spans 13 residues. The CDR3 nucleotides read TGTGCCAGCAGGGGACAGTATAATCAGCCCCAGCATTTT. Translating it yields CASRGQYNQPQHF.

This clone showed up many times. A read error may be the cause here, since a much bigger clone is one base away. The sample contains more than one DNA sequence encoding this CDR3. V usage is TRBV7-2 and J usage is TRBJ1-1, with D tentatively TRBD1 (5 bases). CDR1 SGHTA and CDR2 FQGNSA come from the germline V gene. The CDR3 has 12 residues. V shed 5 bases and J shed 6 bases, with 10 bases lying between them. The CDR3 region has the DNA TGTGCCAGCAGCCTTCAGGGCCCTGAAGCTTTCTTT. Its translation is CASSLQGPEAFF.

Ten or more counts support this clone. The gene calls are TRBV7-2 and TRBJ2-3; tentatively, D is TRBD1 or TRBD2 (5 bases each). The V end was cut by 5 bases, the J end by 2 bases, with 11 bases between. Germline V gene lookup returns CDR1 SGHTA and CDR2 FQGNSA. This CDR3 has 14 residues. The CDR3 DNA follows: TGTGCCAGCAGCGCCCGGGGCCTCACAGATACGCAGTATTTT. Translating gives CASSARGLTDTQYF.

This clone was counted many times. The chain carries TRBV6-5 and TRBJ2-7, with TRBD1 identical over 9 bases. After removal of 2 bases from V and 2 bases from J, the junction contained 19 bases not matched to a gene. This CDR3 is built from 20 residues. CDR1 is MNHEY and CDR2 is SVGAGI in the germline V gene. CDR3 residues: CASSYPVGTGQRTNAYEQYF. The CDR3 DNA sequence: TGTGCCAGCAGTTACCCGGTCGGGACAGGGCAGCGAACGAACGCCTACGAGCAGTACTTC.

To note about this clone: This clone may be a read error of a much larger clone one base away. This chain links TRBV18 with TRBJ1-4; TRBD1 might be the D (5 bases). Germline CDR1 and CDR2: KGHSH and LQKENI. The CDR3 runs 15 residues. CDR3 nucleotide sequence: TGTGCCGGCTCACCAAACCGGGACGCCAATGAAAAACTGTTTTTT. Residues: CAGSPNRDANEKLFF.

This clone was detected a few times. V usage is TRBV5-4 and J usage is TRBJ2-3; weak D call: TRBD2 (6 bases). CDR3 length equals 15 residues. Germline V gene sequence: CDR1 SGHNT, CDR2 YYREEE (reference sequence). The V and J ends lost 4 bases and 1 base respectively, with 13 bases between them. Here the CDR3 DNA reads TGTGCCAGCAGCCCTACCGAGCGGGGCACAGATACGCAGTATTTT. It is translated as CASSPTERGTDTQYF.

Written as DNA, the CDR3 is TGCGCCAGCAGCCAAGATCAAGCTAGGCAAGAGACCCAGTACTTC. Encoded protein: CASSQDQARQETQYF. J is TRBJ2-5 and V is TRBV4-1; no clear D. Trimming pared 0 bases from V and 2 bases from J, leaving 10 bases between. The CDR3 extends over 15 amino acids. Germline CDR1 and CDR2: MGHRA and YSYEKL.

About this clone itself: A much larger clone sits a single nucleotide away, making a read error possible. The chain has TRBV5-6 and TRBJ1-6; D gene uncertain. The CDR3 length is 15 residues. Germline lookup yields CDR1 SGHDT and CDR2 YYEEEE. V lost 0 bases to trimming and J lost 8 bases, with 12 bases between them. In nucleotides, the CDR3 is TGTGCCAGCAGCTTGGGGTCGTCCGGAGATTCACCCCTCCACTTT. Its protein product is CASSLGSSGDSPLHF.

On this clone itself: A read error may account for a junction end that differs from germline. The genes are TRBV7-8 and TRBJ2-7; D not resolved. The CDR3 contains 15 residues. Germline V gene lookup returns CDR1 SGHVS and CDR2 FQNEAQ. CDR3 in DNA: TGTGCCAGCAGCCCTACAGAGTGGAGCTCCTACGATCAGTACTTC. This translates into CASSPTEWSSYDQYF. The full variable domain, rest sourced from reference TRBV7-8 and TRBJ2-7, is GAGVSQSPRYKVAKRGQDVALRCDPISGHVSLFWYQQALGQGPEFLTYFQNEAQLDKSGLPSDRFFAERPEGSVSTLKIQRTQQEDSAVYLCASSPTEWSSYDQYFGPGTRLTVT.

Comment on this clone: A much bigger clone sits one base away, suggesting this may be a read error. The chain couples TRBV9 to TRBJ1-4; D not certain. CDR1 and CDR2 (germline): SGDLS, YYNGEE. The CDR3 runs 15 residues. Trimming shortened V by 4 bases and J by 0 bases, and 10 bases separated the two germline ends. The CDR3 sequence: CASSSSGSTNEKLFF. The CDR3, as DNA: TGTGCCAGCAGCTCCAGTGGATCAACTAATGAAAAACTGTTTTTT.

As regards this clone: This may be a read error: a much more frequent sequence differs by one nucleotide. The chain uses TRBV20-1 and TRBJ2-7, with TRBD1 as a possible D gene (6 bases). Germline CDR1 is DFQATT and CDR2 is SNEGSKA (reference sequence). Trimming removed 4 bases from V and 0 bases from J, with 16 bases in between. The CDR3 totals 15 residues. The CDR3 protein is CSAIAPGQSSYEQYF. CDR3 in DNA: TGCAGTGCTATAGCTCCGGGACAATCCTCCTACGAGCAGTACTTC.

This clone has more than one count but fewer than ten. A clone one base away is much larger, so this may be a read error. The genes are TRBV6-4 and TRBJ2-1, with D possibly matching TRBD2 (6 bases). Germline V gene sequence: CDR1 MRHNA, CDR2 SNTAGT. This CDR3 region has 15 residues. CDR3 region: CTSSDSRVGGNEQFF. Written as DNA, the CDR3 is TGTACCAGCAGTGACTCACGGGTGGGGGGCAATGAGCAGTTCTTC.

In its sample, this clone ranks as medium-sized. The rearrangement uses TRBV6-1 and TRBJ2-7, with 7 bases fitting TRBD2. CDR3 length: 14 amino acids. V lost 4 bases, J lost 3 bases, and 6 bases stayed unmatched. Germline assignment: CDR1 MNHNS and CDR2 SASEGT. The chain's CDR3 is CASSGGGDLYEQYF. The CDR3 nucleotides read TGTGCCAGCAGTGGGGGGGGAGACCTCTACGAGCAGTACTTC.

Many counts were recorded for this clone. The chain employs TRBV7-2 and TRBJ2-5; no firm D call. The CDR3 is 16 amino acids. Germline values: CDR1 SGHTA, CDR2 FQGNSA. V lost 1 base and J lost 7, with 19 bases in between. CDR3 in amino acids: CASSLGSGVGAGTQYF. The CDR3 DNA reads TGTGCCAGCAGCTTAGGTTCGGGTGTGGGCGCCGGGACCCAGTACTTC.

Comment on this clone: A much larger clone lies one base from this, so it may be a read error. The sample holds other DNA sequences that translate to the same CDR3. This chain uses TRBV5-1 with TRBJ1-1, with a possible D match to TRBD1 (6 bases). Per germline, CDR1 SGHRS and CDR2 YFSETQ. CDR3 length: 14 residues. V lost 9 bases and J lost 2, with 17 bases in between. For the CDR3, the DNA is TGCGCCACGGGGGGCGGACCGCCTAACACTGAAGCTTTCTTT. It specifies CATGGGPPNTEAFF.

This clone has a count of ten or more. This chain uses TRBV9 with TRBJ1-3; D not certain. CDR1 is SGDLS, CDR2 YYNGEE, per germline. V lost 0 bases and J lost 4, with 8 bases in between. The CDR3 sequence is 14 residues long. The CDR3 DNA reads TGTGCCAGCAGCGTAGATACGGTAGGAAACACCATATATTTT. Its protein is CASSVDTVGNTIYF.

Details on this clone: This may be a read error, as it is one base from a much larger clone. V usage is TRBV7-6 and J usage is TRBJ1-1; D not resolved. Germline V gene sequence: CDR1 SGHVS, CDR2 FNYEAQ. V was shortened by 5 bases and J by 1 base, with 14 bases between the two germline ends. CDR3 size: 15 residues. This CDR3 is CASSPPRGWNTEAFF. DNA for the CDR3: TGTGCCAGCAGCCCTCCTCGTGGGTGGAACACTGAAGCTTTCTTT.

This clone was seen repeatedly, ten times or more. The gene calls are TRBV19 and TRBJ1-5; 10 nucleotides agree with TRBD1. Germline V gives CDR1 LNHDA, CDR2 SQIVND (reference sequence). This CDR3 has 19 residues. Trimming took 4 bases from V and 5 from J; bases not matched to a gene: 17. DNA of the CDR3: TGTGCCAGTAGTAGTTCTAGACAGGGGGCTTTCAGGACGGATCAGCCCCAGCATTTT. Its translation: CASSSSRQGAFRTDQPQHF.

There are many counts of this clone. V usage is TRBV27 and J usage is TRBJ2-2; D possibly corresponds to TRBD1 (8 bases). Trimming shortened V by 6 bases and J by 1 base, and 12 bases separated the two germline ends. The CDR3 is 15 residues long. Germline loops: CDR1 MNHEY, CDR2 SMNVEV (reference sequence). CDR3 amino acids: CASRGGTGNTGELFF. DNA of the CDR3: TGTGCCAGCAGGGGGGGGACAGGGAACACCGGGGAGCTGTTTTTT.

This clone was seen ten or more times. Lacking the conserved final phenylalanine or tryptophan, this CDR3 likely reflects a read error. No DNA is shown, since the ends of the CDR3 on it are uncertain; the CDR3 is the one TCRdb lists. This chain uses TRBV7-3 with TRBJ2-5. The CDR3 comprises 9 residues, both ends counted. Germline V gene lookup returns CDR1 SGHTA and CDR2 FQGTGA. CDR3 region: CASSLIFGQ.

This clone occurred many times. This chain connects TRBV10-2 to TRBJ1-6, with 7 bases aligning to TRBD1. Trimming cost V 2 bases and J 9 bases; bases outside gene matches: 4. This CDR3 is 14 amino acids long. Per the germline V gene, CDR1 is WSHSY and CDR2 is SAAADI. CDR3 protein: CASSEEGAGSPLHF. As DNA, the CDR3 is TGCGCCAGCAGTGAGGAGGGGGCGGGTTCACCCCTCCACTTT.

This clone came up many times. CDR3 nucleotide sequence: TGCGCCAGCAGTGAGTTGGCCCGGCCGAGGGCCGGGGAGCTGTTTTTT. Translated: CASSELARPRAGELFF. The V and J genes are TRBV10-1 and TRBJ2-2, with D maybe TRBD2 (5 bases). Germline CDR1 and CDR2: WNHNN and SYGVQD (reference sequence). V was shortened by 1 base and J by 6 bases, with 15 bases between the two germline ends. The CDR3 has 16 residues.

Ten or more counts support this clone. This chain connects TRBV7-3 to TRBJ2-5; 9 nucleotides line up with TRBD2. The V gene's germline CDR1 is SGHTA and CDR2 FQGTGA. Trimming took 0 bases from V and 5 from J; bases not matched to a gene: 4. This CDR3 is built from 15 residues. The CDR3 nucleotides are TGTGCCAGCAGCTTAACGGGCGGGGGGGCCGAGACCCAGTACTTC. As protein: CASSLTGGGAETQYF.

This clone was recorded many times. In DNA, the CDR3 is TGTGCCAGCACCGAAAGGGGGGCTAACTATGGCTACACCTTC. It encodes CASTERGANYGYTF. The V gene is TRBV7-2, the J gene TRBJ1-2; possibly TRBD1 for D (6 bases). The germline V gene has CDR1 SGHTA and CDR2 FQGNSA. V gave up 7 bases and J gave up 0 bases, with 12 bases separating them. The CDR3 sequence is 14 residues long.

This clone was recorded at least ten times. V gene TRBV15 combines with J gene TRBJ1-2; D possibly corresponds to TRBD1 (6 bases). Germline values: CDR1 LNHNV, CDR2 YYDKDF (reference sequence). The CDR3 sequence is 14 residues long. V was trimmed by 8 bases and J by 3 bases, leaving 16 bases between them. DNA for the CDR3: TGTGCCACCTCCGGGACACTCGGCGACTATGGCTACACCTTC. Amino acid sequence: CATSGTLGDYGYTF. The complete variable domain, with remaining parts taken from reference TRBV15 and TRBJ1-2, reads DAMVIQNPRYQVTQFGKPVTLSCSQTLNHNVMYWYQQKSSQAPKLLFHYYDKDFNNEADTPDNFQSRRPNTSFCFLDIRSPGLGDTAMYLCATSGTLGDYGYTFGSGTRLTVV.

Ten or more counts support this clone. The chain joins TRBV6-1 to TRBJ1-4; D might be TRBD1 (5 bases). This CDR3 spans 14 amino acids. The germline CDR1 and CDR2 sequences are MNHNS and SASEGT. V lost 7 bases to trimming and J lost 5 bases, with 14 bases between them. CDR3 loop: CASIPGPRNEKLFF. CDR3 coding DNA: TGTGCCAGCATACCGGGACCGAGAAATGAAAAACTGTTTTTT.

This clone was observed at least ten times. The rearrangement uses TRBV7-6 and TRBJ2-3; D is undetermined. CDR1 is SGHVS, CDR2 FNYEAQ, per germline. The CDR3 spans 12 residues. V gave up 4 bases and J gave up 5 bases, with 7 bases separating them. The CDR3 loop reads CASSSTGDTQYF. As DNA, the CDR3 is TGTGCCAGCAGCTCCACGGGAGATACGCAGTATTTT.

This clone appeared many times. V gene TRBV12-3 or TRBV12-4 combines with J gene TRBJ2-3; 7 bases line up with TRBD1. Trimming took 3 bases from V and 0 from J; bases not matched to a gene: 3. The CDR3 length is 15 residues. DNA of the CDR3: TGTGCCAGCAGTTTCGGACAGGAAAGCACAGATACGCAGTATTTT. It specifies CASSFGQESTDTQYF.